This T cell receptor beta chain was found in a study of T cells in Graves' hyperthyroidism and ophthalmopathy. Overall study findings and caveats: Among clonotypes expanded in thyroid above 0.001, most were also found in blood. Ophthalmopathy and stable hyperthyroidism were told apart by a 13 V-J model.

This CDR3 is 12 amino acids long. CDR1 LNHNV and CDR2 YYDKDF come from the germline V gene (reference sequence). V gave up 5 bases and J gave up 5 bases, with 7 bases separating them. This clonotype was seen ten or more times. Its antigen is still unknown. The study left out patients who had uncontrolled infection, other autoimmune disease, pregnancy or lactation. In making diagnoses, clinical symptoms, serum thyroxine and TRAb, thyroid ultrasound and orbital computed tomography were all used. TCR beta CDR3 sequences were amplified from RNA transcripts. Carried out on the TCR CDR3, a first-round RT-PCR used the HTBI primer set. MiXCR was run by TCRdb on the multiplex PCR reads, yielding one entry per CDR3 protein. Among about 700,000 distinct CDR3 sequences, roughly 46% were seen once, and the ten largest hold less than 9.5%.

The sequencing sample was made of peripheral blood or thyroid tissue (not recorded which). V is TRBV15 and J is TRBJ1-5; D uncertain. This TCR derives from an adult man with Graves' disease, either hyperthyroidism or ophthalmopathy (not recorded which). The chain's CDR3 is CATSPDDQPQHF. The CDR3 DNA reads TGTGCCACCAGCCCAGACGATCAGCCCCAGCATTTT.